These T cell receptor beta chains were read from a single sample in a study of T cells after posttransplantation cyclophosphamide. The assay was immunoSEQ multiplex PCR, and TCRdb's table has in-frame clones only and misses some. The sample comprises roughly 30,000 clones, 75% to 95% of which are singletons, and approximately 0.25% rests with the top ten. Input material: naive CD4+ T cells sorted from PBMCs. These receptors were collected from a woman aged 55-69 years in good health, CMV-negative, and a related stem cell transplant donor. Each CDR3 is given with its conserved first and last residue. The D gene is left open where the match is weak. Not all rows give a size; the values are once, few, many and, for expanded clones, a class.

d_call: -
v_call: TRBV2
j_call: TRBJ2-5
clone_size: -
cdr3_nt: TGTGCCAGGAGAGAGAGCGGACGAGAGACCCAGTACTTC
cdr3_aa: CARRESGRETQYF

d_call: -
v_call: TRBV5-1
j_call: TRBJ2-7
clone_size: -
cdr3_nt: TGCGCCAGCAGCTTGGCGGCAGACTACGAGCAGTACTTC
cdr3_aa: CASSLAADYEQYF

d_call: -
v_call: TRBV6-6
j_call: TRBJ1-5
clone_size: -
cdr3_nt: TGTGCCAGCAGTTTGGGACTTTTACAGCCCCAGCATTTT
cdr3_aa: CASSLGLLQPQHF

d_call: TRBD1
v_call: TRBV9
j_call: TRBJ1-1
clone_size: few
cdr3_nt: TGTGCCAGCAGCGCCCGACAGGGGGCGAGGTCTGAAGCTTTCTTT
cdr3_aa: CASSARQGARSEAFF

d_call: -
v_call: TRBV11-2
j_call: TRBJ2-5
clone_size: -
cdr3_nt: TGTGCCAGCAGCTTAGGGCTAGAGATACGAGAGACCCAGTACTTC
cdr3_aa: CASSLGLEIRETQYF

d_call: -
v_call: TRBV18
j_call: TRBJ1-3
clone_size: -
cdr3_nt: TGTGCCAGCTCACCAGAGAGTGGGAGCTCTGGAAACACCATATATTTT
cdr3_aa: CASSPESGSSGNTIYF

d_call: TRBD1
v_call: TRBV6-5
j_call: TRBJ1-1
clone_size: -
cdr3_nt: TGTGCCAGCAGTTACTCGGGGACAGCAAACACTGAAGCTTTCTTT
cdr3_aa: CASSYSGTANTEAFF

d_call: -
v_call: TRBV30
j_call: TRBJ2-2
clone_size: -
cdr3_nt: TGTGCCTGGATAAGATCCCCCCTAAACACCGGGGAGCTGTTTTTT
cdr3_aa: CAWIRSPLNTGELFF

d_call: TRBD1
v_call: TRBV5-6
j_call: TRBJ1-2
clone_size: -
cdr3_nt: TGTGCCAGCAGCTTAGGGTACAGGGGTGGAGGCTACACCTTC
cdr3_aa: CASSLGYRGGGYTF

d_call: TRBD1
v_call: TRBV7-2
j_call: TRBJ1-5
clone_size: -
cdr3_nt: TGTGCCAGCAGCCTGACAGGGGGCGATCAGCCCCAGCATTTT
cdr3_aa: CASSLTGGDQPQHF

d_call: TRBD1
v_call: TRBV28
j_call: TRBJ1-4
clone_size: -
cdr3_nt: TGTGCCAGCAGTTACCTACAGGGGACTAATGAAAAACTGTTTTTT
cdr3_aa: CASSYLQGTNEKLFF

d_call: TRBD1
v_call: TRBV6-1
j_call: TRBJ1-5
clone_size: -
cdr3_nt: TGTGCCAGCAGTCCGGACAGGGCGGTCAATCAGCCCCAGCATTTT
cdr3_aa: CASSPDRAVNQPQHF

d_call: TRBD1
v_call: TRBV2
j_call: TRBJ1-2
clone_size: few
cdr3_nt: TGTGCCAGCAGTGAACTTTTGTGGACAGGATCCTATGGCTACACCTTC
cdr3_aa: CASSELLWTGSYGYTF

d_call: -
v_call: TRBV28
j_call: TRBJ1-1
clone_size: -
cdr3_nt: TGTGCCAGCAGGGAGGACACTGAAGCTTTCTTT
cdr3_aa: CASREDTEAFF

d_call: -
v_call: TRBV19
j_call: TRBJ1-4
clone_size: -
cdr3_nt: TGTGCCAGTAGTACCGTAGCTAATGAAAAACTGTTTTTT
cdr3_aa: CASSTVANEKLFF

d_call: TRBD1
v_call: TRBV30
j_call: TRBJ1-2
clone_size: -
cdr3_nt: TGTGCCTGGATATCCCGGGACAGCAGCTATGGCTACACCTTC
cdr3_aa: CAWISRDSSYGYTF

d_call: TRBD1
v_call: TRBV5-1
j_call: TRBJ1-2
clone_size: -
cdr3_nt: TGCGCCAGCTCCTGGACAGGGGTTAACTATGGCTACACCTTC
cdr3_aa: CASSWTGVNYGYTF

d_call: -
v_call: TRBV19
j_call: TRBJ1-1
clone_size: few
cdr3_nt: TGTGCCAGTAGTAACCAGGGCGGGGACACTGAAGCTTTCTTT
cdr3_aa: CASSNQGGDTEAFF

d_call: TRBD1
v_call: TRBV19
j_call: TRBJ1-5
clone_size: -
cdr3_nt: TGTGCCAGTAGTCGGAGCGGCGGGCAGGGGGCGCCGAGGGTCCAGCCCCAGCATTTT
cdr3_aa: CASSRSGGQGAPRVQPQHF

d_call: TRBD2
v_call: TRBV5-1
j_call: TRBJ2-1
clone_size: -
cdr3_nt: TGCGCCAGCAGCTTGTTAGGACTAGCGGTCCCCTACAATGAGCAGTTCTTC
cdr3_aa: CASSLLGLAVPYNEQFF

d_call: -
v_call: TRBV9
j_call: TRBJ2-2
clone_size: -
cdr3_nt: TGTGCCAGCAGCCCCCGGACAAACAAAGCCGGGGAGCTGTTTTTT
cdr3_aa: CASSPRTNKAGELFF

d_call: -
v_call: TRBV19
j_call: TRBJ2-1
clone_size: -
cdr3_nt: TGTGCCAGTAGTGACCGGGGGCGGGGGTTTTACAATGAGCAGTTCTTC
cdr3_aa: CASSDRGRGFYNEQFF

d_call: TRBD1
v_call: TRBV27
j_call: TRBJ1-5
clone_size: -
cdr3_nt: TGTGCCAGCAGTTTATTTTCGGCAGGGGGATGGAGGGATCAGCCCCAGCATTTT
cdr3_aa: CASSLFSAGGWRDQPQHF

d_call: TRBD1
v_call: TRBV10-3
j_call: TRBJ2-3
clone_size: -
cdr3_nt: TGTGCCATCAGTGGGGGACAGGTTTACGATACGCAGTATTTT
cdr3_aa: CAISGGQVYDTQYF

d_call: -
v_call: TRBV7-2
j_call: TRBJ2-7
clone_size: once
cdr3_nt: TGTGCCAGCAGCTTGGCCTATCGGGGTAGCTACGAGCAGTACTTC
cdr3_aa: CASSLAYRGSYEQYF

d_call: TRBD1
v_call: TRBV19
j_call: TRBJ1-3
clone_size: -
cdr3_nt: TGTGCCAGTAGTGGTTTGGTATTGACAGGGCCAAACACCATATATTTT
cdr3_aa: CASSGLVLTGPNTIYF

d_call: TRBD2
v_call: TRBV27
j_call: TRBJ2-7
clone_size: -
cdr3_nt: TGTGCCAGCAGTTCTGGGACTAGCGGGGGGGCCTACGAGCAGTACTTC
cdr3_aa: CASSSGTSGGAYEQYF

d_call: TRBD2
v_call: TRBV18
j_call: TRBJ2-1
clone_size: -
cdr3_nt: TGTGCCAGCTCGTATGGGACTAGCGGGGGCAATGAGCAGTTCTTC
cdr3_aa: CASSYGTSGGNEQFF

d_call: -
v_call: TRBV29-1
j_call: TRBJ2-5
clone_size: -
cdr3_nt: TGCAGCGTGGCCCCCGCGGGGGAGACCCAGTACTTC
cdr3_aa: CSVAPAGETQYF

d_call: -
v_call: TRBV30
j_call: TRBJ2-3
clone_size: -
cdr3_nt: TGTGCCTGGAGTCCTCTAGCCACAGATACGCAGTATTTT
cdr3_aa: CAWSPLATDTQYF

d_call: -
v_call: TRBV7-2
j_call: TRBJ2-1
clone_size: -
cdr3_nt: TGTGCCAGCAGCTCAAATCCACTAAGCGGAGGATACAATGAGCAGTTCTTC
cdr3_aa: CASSSNPLSGGYNEQFF

d_call: TRBD2
v_call: TRBV19
j_call: TRBJ2-3
clone_size: once
cdr3_nt: TGTGCCAGTAGCCCTGGACTAGCGGGGGGGCTATTAACAGATACGCAGTATTTT
cdr3_aa: CASSPGLAGGLLTDTQYF

d_call: TRBD2
v_call: TRBV5-6
j_call: TRBJ2-2
clone_size: -
cdr3_nt: TGTGCCAGCAGCTTGAGAGTAGCGGGAACCGGGGAGCTGTTTTTT
cdr3_aa: CASSLRVAGTGELFF

d_call: TRBD1
v_call: TRBV27
j_call: TRBJ2-7
clone_size: -
cdr3_nt: TGTGCCAGCAGTCCCCGAAGGACAGGGAACGAGCAGTACTTC
cdr3_aa: CASSPRRTGNEQYF

d_call: -
v_call: TRBV11-2
j_call: TRBJ2-7
clone_size: -
cdr3_nt: TGTGCCAGCATCCTCGGGGCGGGGTACTACGAGCAGTACTTC
cdr3_aa: CASILGAGYYEQYF

d_call: -
v_call: TRBV18
j_call: TRBJ2-7
clone_size: -
cdr3_nt: TGTGCCAGCTCACCATTGGATTCGGCAGGCGCCAGCTACGAGCAGTACTTC
cdr3_aa: CASSPLDSAGASYEQYF